The TCR beta chain described here comes from a study of blood T cell repertoires in COVID-19. On the study more broadly: In each case, the material was cDNA or gDNA derived from T cells, B-cell-depleted T cells, or PBMCs.

Germline CDR1 and CDR2: MNHEY and SVGEGT. Deletions cut 0 bases from V and 0 bases from J, with 14 bases between. This CDR3 comprises 17 residues. Measured with immunoSEQ multiplex PCR; TCRdb has only the in-frame clones, and not every one. The sample holds some 230,000 clones; about 80% are singletons and the top ten take roughly 3%. J is TRBJ1-1 and V is TRBV6-2 or TRBV6-3, with D tentatively TRBD1 (6 bases). The sequencing input was peripheral blood. The receptor was derived from a woman in her twenties or thirties who had recovered from COVID-19. The CDR3, as DNA: TGTGCCAGCAGTTACTCGATAGGACAGCGGTTGAACACTGAAGCTTTCTTT. This codes for CASSYSIGQRLNTEAFF.